These T cell receptor beta chains were read from a single sample in a study of blood T cell repertoires in COVID-19. Profiled with immunoSEQ multiplex PCR; TCRdb holds only in-frame clones, not every one. Of 390,000 or so clones listed, less than 90% are singletons. Sample: PBMCs or T cells enriched from blood (not recorded which). Source of these receptors: a woman in her fifties or sixties who had recovered from COVID-19. Each CDR3 is given with its conserved first and last residue. A D gene is named only where the DNA matches it firmly. Where a row states a size, it is once, few, many or the class of an expanded clone; other rows omit it.

CDR3nt,CDR3aa,j_gene,abundance,d_gene,v_gene
TGTGCCAGCAGCTTAGGGACTAGAATGTTTTCCGGGGAGCTGTTTTTT,CASSLGTRMFSGELFF,TRBJ2-2,NA,TRBD2,TRBV7-9
TGCAGCGTTGCCCCATGGGGGGTAGACGGACCATATGGCTACACCTTC,CSVAPWGVDGPYGYTF,TRBJ1-2,NA,NA,TRBV29-1
TGTGCCAGCACCTTTCCCAGACAGGGGACTGAAGCTTTCTTT,CASTFPRQGTEAFF,TRBJ1-1,NA,TRBD1,TRBV28
TGTGCCTGTCGGACAGGACCCTACGAGCAGTACTTC,CACRTGPYEQYF,TRBJ2-7,NA,TRBD1,TRBV30
TGTGCCAGCAGCTCCCTGGGAGGGGGACCGAACACTGAAGCTTTCTTT,CASSSLGGGPNTEAFF,TRBJ1-1,NA,NA,TRBV7-9
TGTGCCAGCAGCTTAGTGGCGGGGGGGCGAACAGATACGCAGTATTTT,CASSLVAGGRTDTQYF,TRBJ2-3,NA,TRBD2,TRBV7-2
TGCGCCAGCAGCTCAGGAAGCAGGGCTGGAACTAATGAAAAACTGTTTTTT,CASSSGSRAGTNEKLFF,TRBJ1-4,NA,NA,TRBV5-1
TGTGCCAGCAGCTTCAAAAGGACAGGGAACTCCTACAATGAGCAGTTCTTC,CASSFKRTGNSYNEQFF,TRBJ2-1,NA,TRBD1,TRBV5-5
TGTGCCAGCAGCCAGCGTAGAGGGGAAAAACTGTTTTTT,CASSQRRGEKLFF,TRBJ1-4,NA,NA,TRBV6-2/TRBV6-3
TGCAGCGCCAGACTAGTAAATGAGCAGTTCTTC,CSARLVNEQFF,TRBJ2-1,NA,NA,TRBV29-1
TGTGCCAGCAGCCCCTACAGGGGGAACGCTGAAGCTTTCTTT,CASSPYRGNAEAFF,TRBJ1-1,NA,TRBD1,TRBV9
TGTGCCAGCAGCGTTGGACAGGGCGGAAAGGTAATCGACACTGAAGCTTTCTTT,CASSVGQGGKVIDTEAFF,TRBJ1-1,once,TRBD1,TRBV9
TGTGCCAGCAGCTTGGCAACCGGGACAGCCTATGGCTACACCTTC,CASSLATGTAYGYTF,TRBJ1-2,once,TRBD1,TRBV5-4
TGTGCCAGCAGCTGGGGAGTAGCGGGGGGTTTGTACCAAGAGACCCAGTACTTC,CASSWGVAGGLYQETQYF,TRBJ2-5,NA,TRBD2,TRBV7-2
TGTGCCAGCAGACCAGCGGGAGGGAAGAACAATGAGCAGTTCTTC,CASRPAGGKNNEQFF,TRBJ2-1,NA,TRBD2,TRBV27
TGTGCCTGGAGTGTCCACAGGGGGACTGAAGCTTTCTTT,CAWSVHRGTEAFF,TRBJ1-1,NA,TRBD1,TRBV30
TGTGCCAGCAGCGAAACGGGACAGGGTGAAAAGCCCCAGCATTTT,CASSETGQGEKPQHF,TRBJ1-5,NA,TRBD1,TRBV5-5
TGTGCCAGCTCACCACCGGGACAGGGGGCCAGTTCAGCTTTCTTT,CASSPPGQGASSAFF,TRBJ1-1,NA,TRBD1,TRBV18
TGTGCCAGTAGTATAGTGGCGGGTACGGGGACCGGGGAGCTGTTTTTT,CASSIVAGTGTGELFF,TRBJ2-2,few,NA,TRBV19
TGTGCCAGCAGCGGAGAGCGTCTGGACAGGGGGCTTGGCTACACCTTC,CASSGERLDRGLGYTF,TRBJ1-2,many,TRBD1,TRBV7-9
TGTGCCAGCAGCGTAGCAGGTAGCGGAAACATCTACGAGCAGTACTTC,CASSVAGSGNIYEQYF,TRBJ2-7,NA,NA,TRBV9
TGTGCCAGCAGCGTAGAGGGCAGGGCCTATGGCTACACCTTC,CASSVEGRAYGYTF,TRBJ1-2,NA,NA,TRBV9
TGTGCCAGCAGCTACGGACTCTCTCGGGGCACTGAAGCTTTCTTT,CASSYGLSRGTEAFF,TRBJ1-1,NA,NA,TRBV5-4
TGTGCCACCTCCGGACATTCTAATTCACCCCTCCACTTT,CATSGHSNSPLHF,TRBJ1-6,NA,NA,TRBV19
TGTGCCAGCAGCTCGGCCTTGCGGCTGTTCTTC,CASSSALRLFF,TRBJ2-1,NA,NA,TRBV5-6
TGTGCCAGCAGCCAACCAAGCGGGGCCGGGACGCTTCGTCGGAAAGAGACCCAGTACTTC,CASSQPSGAGTLRRKETQYF,TRBJ2-5,NA,TRBD2,TRBV14